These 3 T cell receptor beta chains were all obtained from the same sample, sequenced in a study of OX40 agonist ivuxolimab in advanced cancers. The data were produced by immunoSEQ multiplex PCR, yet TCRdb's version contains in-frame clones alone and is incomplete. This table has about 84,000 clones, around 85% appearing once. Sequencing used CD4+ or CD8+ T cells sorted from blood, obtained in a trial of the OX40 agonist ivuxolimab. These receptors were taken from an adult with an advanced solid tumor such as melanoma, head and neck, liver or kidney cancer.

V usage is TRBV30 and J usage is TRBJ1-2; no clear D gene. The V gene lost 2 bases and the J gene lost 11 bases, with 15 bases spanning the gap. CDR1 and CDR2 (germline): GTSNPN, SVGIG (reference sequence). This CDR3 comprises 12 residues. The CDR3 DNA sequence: TGTGCCTGGAGTTTACAAACTGGGGATTACACCTTC. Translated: CAWSLQTGDYTF.

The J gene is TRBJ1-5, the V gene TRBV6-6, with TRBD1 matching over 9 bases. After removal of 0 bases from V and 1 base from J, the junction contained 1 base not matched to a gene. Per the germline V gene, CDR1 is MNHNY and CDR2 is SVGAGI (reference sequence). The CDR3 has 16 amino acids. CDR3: CASSYSDRGSNQPQHF. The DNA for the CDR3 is TGTGCCAGCAGTTACTCGGACAGGGGAAGCAATCAGCCCCAGCATTTT.

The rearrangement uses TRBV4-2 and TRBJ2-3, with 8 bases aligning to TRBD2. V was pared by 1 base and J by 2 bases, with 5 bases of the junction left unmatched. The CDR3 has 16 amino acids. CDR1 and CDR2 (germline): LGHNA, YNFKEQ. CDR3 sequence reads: CASSQVGGGNTDTQYF. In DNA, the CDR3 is TGTGCCAGCAGCCAAGTCGGCGGGGGGAACACAGATACGCAGTATTTT.